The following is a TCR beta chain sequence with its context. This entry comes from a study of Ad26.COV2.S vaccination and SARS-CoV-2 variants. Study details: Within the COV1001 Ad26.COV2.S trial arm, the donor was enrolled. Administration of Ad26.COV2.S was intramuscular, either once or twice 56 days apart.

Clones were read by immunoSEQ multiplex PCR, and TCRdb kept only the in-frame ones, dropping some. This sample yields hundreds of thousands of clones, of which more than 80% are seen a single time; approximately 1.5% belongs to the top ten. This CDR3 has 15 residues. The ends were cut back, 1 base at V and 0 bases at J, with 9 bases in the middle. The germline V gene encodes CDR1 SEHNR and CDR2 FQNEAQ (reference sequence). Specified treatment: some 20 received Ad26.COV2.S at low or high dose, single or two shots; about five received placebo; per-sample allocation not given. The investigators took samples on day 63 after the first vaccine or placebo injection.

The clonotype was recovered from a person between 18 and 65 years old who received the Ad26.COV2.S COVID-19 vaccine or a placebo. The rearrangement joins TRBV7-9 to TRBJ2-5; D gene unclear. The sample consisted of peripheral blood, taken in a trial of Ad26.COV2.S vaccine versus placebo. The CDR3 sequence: CASSLGRRYQETQYF. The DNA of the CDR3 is TGTGCCAGCAGCTTAGGAAGACGGTACCAAGAGACCCAGTACTTC.